This T cell receptor beta chain was captured by sequencing in a study of molecular identifiers for immune sequencing clone quantification. Points from the study as a whole: Identical TCR molecules sharing a barcode could underestimate highly expanded clone sizes.

A remark on this clonotype: What it recognizes is unknown.

The CDR3 is 14 residues long. V was clipped by 3 bases and J by 2 bases, with 8 bases between them. Germline CDR1 DFQATT, CDR2 SNEGSKA (reference sequence). MiXCR was run by TCRdb on the PCR reads, yielding one entry per CDR3 protein. The data contain about 630,000 distinct CDR3 sequences, roughly 27% of them singletons. This chain joins TRBV20-1 and TRBJ2-6; no reliable D call. This sequence was found in a human donor in good health. Some libraries in this study had Jurkat cell RNA spiked in. The source material was naive CD8+ T cells from blood, with Jurkat cell RNA spiked in. Subset of the sample: FACS-sorted CD8+CD4-CCR7+CD45RA+ naive T cells. CDR3 in amino acids: CSASSRAGANVLTF. The DNA of the CDR3 is TGCAGTGCTAGCTCAAGGGCTGGGGCCAACGTCCTGACTTTC.